This TCR beta chain was retrieved from a study of T cells expressing NK-cell markers. Study summary: Sequencing covered eight donors, seven HCMV-seropositive and one seronegative.

Using the 5' RACE reads, TCRdb records one entry per CDR3 protein without DNA. The sample has 140,000 to 150,000 distinct CDR3 sequences. CDR1 and CDR2 (germline): LGHDT, YNNKEL (reference sequence). CDR3 length equals 16 residues. The TCR comes from a young man in good health. The genes are TRBV3-1 and TRBJ2-5; TCRdb reports TRBD1, a call that lacks DNA to check it against. The sample was blood T cells: a sorted CD56 or NKG2C T cell subset, CD4+ or CD8+ T cells, or bulk PBMC T cells (not recorded which). The CDR3 spells CASSPEGARTYMDQYF.